This T cell receptor (beta chain) is from a study of cytomegalovirus exposure and HLA in healthy donors. At the level of the study: Early released data comprised 80 million or so unique TCRs from HLA-typed donors.

V was pared by 3 bases and J by 0 bases, with 6 bases of the junction left unmatched. CDR3 length: 17 amino acids. Germline V gene data show CDR1 as SGHRS and CDR2 as YFSETQ. The PCR was carried out with 60 Vbeta primers and 13 Jbeta primers. TCRdb's copy holds only in-frame clones and misses some; the assay was immunoSEQ multiplex PCR. Among a few hundred thousand clones listed, about 80% were seen once. The TCR originated in a man between 18 and 29 years old in good health and CMV-seronegative. V and J are TRBV5-1 and TRBJ2-1; the match to TRBD2 covers 10 bases. Sample: PBMCs. The CDR3 region has the DNA TGCGCCAGCAGCTCCTCCCCTAGCGGGAGCTCCTACAATGAGCAGTTCTTC. This encodes CASSSSPSGSSYNEQFF.